Sequencing of this T cell receptor beta chain was carried out in a study of blood T cell repertoires in COVID-19. Study in general: Spain, Italy and the United States supplied samples that represented acute and convalescent COVID-19. T cells, B-cell-depleted T cells, or PBMCs provided the cDNA or gDNA that served as material.

In the source study's methods: The authors estimated nucleated cell counts from reference gene primer amplification. Sequencing used immunoSEQ multiplex PCR; TCRdb keeps in-frame clones, though not all of them. V, J and clone size derive from that table, while D and trimming were established from the DNA sequence. The sample has around 200,000 clones, around 84% seen once. This CDR3 has 14 residues. V lost 5 bases, J lost 4 bases, and 14 bases lay in between. From germline, CDR1 is SGHVS and CDR2 FQNEAQ. This receptor was taken from a middle-aged man with active or convalescent COVID-19. This chain connects TRBV7-8 to TRBJ2-5; D unclear. The sequenced material came from peripheral blood. The CDR3 protein is CASSLPPGGETQYF. The CDR3 DNA follows: TGTGCCAGCAGCCTACCCCCGGGTGGAGAGACCCAGTACTTC.